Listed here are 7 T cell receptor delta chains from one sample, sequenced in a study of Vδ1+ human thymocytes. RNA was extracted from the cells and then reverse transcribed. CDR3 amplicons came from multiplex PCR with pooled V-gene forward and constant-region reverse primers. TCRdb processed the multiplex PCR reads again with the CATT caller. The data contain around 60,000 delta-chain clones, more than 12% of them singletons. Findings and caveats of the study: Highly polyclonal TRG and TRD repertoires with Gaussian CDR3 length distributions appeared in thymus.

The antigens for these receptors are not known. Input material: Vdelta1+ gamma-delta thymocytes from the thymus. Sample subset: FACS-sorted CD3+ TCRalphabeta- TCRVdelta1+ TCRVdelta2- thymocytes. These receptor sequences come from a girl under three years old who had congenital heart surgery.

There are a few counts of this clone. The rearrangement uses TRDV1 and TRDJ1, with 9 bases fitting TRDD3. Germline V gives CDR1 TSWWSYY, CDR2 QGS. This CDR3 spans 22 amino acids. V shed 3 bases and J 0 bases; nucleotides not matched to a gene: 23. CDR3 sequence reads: CALGDCCARILGEYPYTDKLIF. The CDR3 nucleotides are TGTGCTCTTGGGGATTGTTGCGCTAGAATACTGGGGGAATATCCGTACACCGATAAACTCATCTTT.

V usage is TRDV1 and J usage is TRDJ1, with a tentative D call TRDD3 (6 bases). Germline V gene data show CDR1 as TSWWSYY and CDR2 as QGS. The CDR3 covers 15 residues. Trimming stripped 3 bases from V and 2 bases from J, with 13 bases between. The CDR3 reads CALGDGGTPTDKLIF. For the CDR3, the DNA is TGTGCTCTTGGGGACGGGGGAACTCCGACCGATAAACTCATCTTT.

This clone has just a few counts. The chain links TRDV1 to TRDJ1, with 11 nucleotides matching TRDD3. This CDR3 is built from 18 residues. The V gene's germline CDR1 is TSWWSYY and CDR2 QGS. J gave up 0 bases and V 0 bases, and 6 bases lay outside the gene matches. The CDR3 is CALGELAKLGDNTDKLIF. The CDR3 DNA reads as TGTGCTCTTGGGGAACTAGCGAAACTGGGGGATAACACCGATAAACTCATCTTT.

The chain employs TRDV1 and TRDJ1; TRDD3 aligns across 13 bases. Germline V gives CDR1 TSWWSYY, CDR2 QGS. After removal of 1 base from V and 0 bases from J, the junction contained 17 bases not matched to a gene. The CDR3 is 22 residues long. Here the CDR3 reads CALGEPSRRTGGYGGYTDKLIF. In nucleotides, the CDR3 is TGTGCTCTTGGGGAACCTTCTCGCCGTACTGGGGGATACGGAGGGTACACCGATAAACTCATCTTT.

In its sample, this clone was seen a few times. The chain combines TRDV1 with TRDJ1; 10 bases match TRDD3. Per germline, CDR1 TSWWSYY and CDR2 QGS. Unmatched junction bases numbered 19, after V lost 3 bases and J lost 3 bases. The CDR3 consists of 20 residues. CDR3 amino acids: CALGDRSYLGDISQADKLIF. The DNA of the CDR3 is TGTGCTCTTGGGGACCGTTCCTACCTGGGGGATATTTCTCAGGCCGATAAACTCATCTTT.

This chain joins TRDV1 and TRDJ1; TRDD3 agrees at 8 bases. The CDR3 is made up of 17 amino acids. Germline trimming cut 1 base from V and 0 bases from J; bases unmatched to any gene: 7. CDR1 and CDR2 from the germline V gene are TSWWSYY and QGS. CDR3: CALGEHWGLTYTDKLIF. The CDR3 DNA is TGTGCTCTTGGGGAACACTGGGGGCTCACGTACACCGATAAACTCATCTTT.

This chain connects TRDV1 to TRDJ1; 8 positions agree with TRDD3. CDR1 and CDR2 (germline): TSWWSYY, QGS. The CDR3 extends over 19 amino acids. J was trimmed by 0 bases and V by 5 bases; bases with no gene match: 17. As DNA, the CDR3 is TGTGCTCTTGGGCCCCATTTTAAGGGAAGTGGGGGATACACCGATAAACTCATCTTT. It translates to CALGPHFKGSGGYTDKLIF.